Listed below are T cell receptor beta chains from one sample, sequenced in a study of shared clonotypes between healthy human individuals. Produced via immunoSEQ multiplex PCR; TCRdb's table is partial and in-frame only. The sample contains about 230,000 clones, under 80% of which appear only once. The sequenced sample consisted of memory CD4+ T cells sorted from blood. The receptors shown here come from a man aged 25 to 40 in good health. The CDR3 runs from the conserved cysteine through the conserved F or W. The order of the fields is V gene, D gene, J gene, clone size, CDR3 protein, CDR3 DNA. A D gene is named only where the DNA matches it firmly. For some rows the clone size is stated as once, few or many, or as a class when expanded; others skip it.

V: TRBV5-1
D: -
J: TRBJ2-7
size: -
CDR3: CASSLGGVITYEQYF
DNA: TGCGCCAGCAGCTTGGGGGGCGTTATAACCTACGAGCAGTACTTC

V: TRBV5-6
D: -
J: TRBJ1-2
size: once
CDR3: CASSAGNYGYTF
DNA: TGTGCCAGCAGTGCGGGGAACTATGGCTACACCTTC

V: TRBV2
D: TRBD2
J: TRBJ2-1
size: -
CDR3: CASSRGASGRWGNEQFF
DNA: TGTGCCAGCAGTAGGGGTGCTAGCGGGAGATGGGGTAATGAGCAGTTCTTC

V: TRBV2
D: -
J: TRBJ1-4
size: -
CDR3: CASSVVTTNEKLFF
DNA: TGTGCCAGCAGTGTAGTTACAACTAATGAAAAACTGTTTTTT

V: TRBV5-1
D: TRBD1
J: TRBJ1-2
size: -
CDR3: CASSLGGQVPGYTF
DNA: TGCGCCAGCAGCTTGGGGGGACAGGTCCCTGGCTACACCTTC

V: TRBV5-1
D: TRBD2
J: TRBJ2-1
size: -
CDR3: CASSFSTSGTPNEQFF
DNA: TGCGCCAGCAGCTTCTCGACTAGCGGGACCCCCAATGAGCAGTTCTTC

V: TRBV27
D: TRBD1
J: TRBJ2-1
size: -
CDR3: CASSLSSGQGSSYNEQFF
DNA: TGTGCCAGCAGTTTATCGTCCGGACAGGGGAGCTCCTACAATGAGCAGTTCTTC

V: TRBV6-5
D: -
J: TRBJ1-3
size: -
CDR3: CASSYTSGNTIYF
DNA: TGTGCCAGCAGCTACACCTCTGGAAACACCATATATTTT

V: TRBV5-1
D: -
J: TRBJ1-5
size: -
CDR3: CASSLGPNQPQHF
DNA: TGCGCCAGCAGCTTGGGGCCCAATCAGCCCCAGCATTTT

V: TRBV7-9
D: -
J: TRBJ2-5
size: -
CDR3: CASSLRGSTWRENQETQYF
DNA: TGTGCCAGCAGCTTAAGAGGCTCGACGTGGCGAGAGAATCAAGAGACCCAGTACTTC

V: TRBV27
D: -
J: TRBJ1-1
size: -
CDR3: CASSFDGNTEAFF
DNA: TGTGCCAGCAGTTTTGATGGGAACACTGAAGCTTTCTTT

V: TRBV30
D: TRBD1
J: TRBJ2-6
size: -
CDR3: CAWSPHRQGRPGANVLTF
DNA: TGTGCCTGGAGTCCCCACCGACAGGGACGACCTGGGGCCAACGTCCTGACTTTC

V: TRBV7-9
D: -
J: TRBJ1-5
size: many
CDR3: CASSSSAGSQPQHF
DNA: TGTGCCAGCAGCTCGTCGGCAGGGAGCCAGCCCCAGCATTTT

V: TRBV9
D: -
J: TRBJ2-6
size: many
CDR3: CASSATLGSGANVLTF
DNA: TGTGCCAGCAGCGCCACTTTAGGTTCTGGGGCCAACGTCCTGACTTTC

V: TRBV29-1
D: -
J: TRBJ1-1
size: -
CDR3: CSVDPRQNTEAFF
DNA: TGCAGCGTTGACCCCCGGCAGAACACTGAAGCTTTCTTT

V: TRBV29-1
D: -
J: TRBJ2-1
size: -
CDR3: CSVRLDPLLDEQFF
DNA: TGCAGCGTCAGATTAGATCCCCTATTAGATGAGCAGTTCTTC

V: TRBV2
D: -
J: TRBJ1-5
size: few
CDR3: CASRGDWPQHF
DNA: TGTGCCAGCAGAGGGGATTGGCCCCAGCATTTT

V: TRBV27
D: TRBD2
J: TRBJ2-2
size: -
CDR3: CASRTSGTGELFF
DNA: TGTGCCAGCAGGACTAGCGGGACCGGGGAGCTGTTTTTT

V: TRBV5-6
D: TRBD1
J: TRBJ2-3
size: -
CDR3: CASSSSGTGRTDTQYF
DNA: TGTGCCAGCAGCTCGTCCGGGACAGGACGCACAGATACGCAGTATTTT

V: TRBV7-2
D: -
J: TRBJ2-1
size: few
CDR3: CASSLSSLVPNGEQFF
DNA: TGTGCCAGCAGCTTATCAAGTCTAGTCCCTAATGGTGAGCAGTTCTTC

V: TRBV15
D: -
J: TRBJ1-2
size: -
CDR3: CATSRDVDRAGGGYGYTF
DNA: TGTGCCACCAGCAGAGATGTAGACCGCGCGGGCGGGGGCTATGGCTACACCTTC

V: TRBV6-5
D: -
J: TRBJ1-2
size: -
CDR3: CASSYRSAGPNYGYTF
DNA: TGTGCCAGCAGTTACAGGTCGGCGGGTCCTAACTATGGCTACACCTTC

V: TRBV27
D: TRBD2
J: TRBJ2-2
size: -
CDR3: CASRLAGANTGELFF
DNA: TGTGCCAGCAGACTAGCGGGGGCGAACACCGGGGAGCTGTTTTTT

V: TRBV16
D: TRBD1
J: TRBJ1-1
size: few
CDR3: CASSPGQAAFF
DNA: TGTGCCAGCAGTCCAGGACAGGCGGCTTTCTTT

V: TRBV29-1
D: TRBD2
J: TRBJ2-5
size: -
CDR3: CSAGTSEGGTQYF
DNA: TGCAGTGCCGGGACTAGCGAAGGGGGGACCCAGTACTTC

V: TRBV2
D: -
J: TRBJ1-4
size: -
CDR3: CASSLLGGGNEKLFF
DNA: TGTGCCAGCAGCCTCCTGGGAGGAGGTAATGAAAAACTGTTTTTT

V: TRBV4-1
D: -
J: TRBJ1-5
size: few
CDR3: CASSRKLGGDQPQHF
DNA: TGCGCCAGCAGCCGGAAGCTGGGGGGCGACCAGCCCCAGCATTTT

V: TRBV7-9
D: TRBD1
J: TRBJ1-1
size: -
CDR3: CASSLAGQGAKAFF
DNA: TGTGCCAGCAGCTTAGCGGGACAGGGGGCGAAAGCTTTCTTT

V: TRBV19
D: TRBD1
J: TRBJ2-4
size: -
CDR3: CASSPQGQGAKNIQYF
DNA: TGTGCCAGTAGTCCCCAGGGACAGGGGGCCAAAAACATTCAGTACTTC

V: TRBV29-1
D: -
J: TRBJ2-7
size: -
CDR3: CSIWDKLYEQYF
DNA: TGCAGCATATGGGACAAACTCTACGAGCAGTACTTC

V: TRBV19
D: -
J: TRBJ2-7
size: -
CDR3: CASSTTWGSSYEQYF
DNA: TGTGCCAGTAGTACCACCTGGGGGTCCTCCTACGAGCAGTACTTC

V: TRBV10-3
D: TRBD2
J: TRBJ2-7
size: -
CDR3: CATVAGGIHSYEQYF
DNA: TGTGCCACGGTCGCGGGGGGGATCCACTCCTACGAGCAGTACTTC

V: TRBV5-1
D: -
J: TRBJ2-5
size: -
CDR3: CASSLEAGRETQYF
DNA: TGCGCCAGCAGCTTGGAGGCGGGGAGAGAGACCCAGTACTTC